In this sample, the clone carrying this T cell receptor (beta chain) turned up a few times. Its cognate antigen is unknown. These data are taken from a study of a mutant IDH1 vaccine in newly diagnosed glioma. The sample's time point: week 11, during vaccination. It was 300 ug of mutant IDH1 20-mer peptide that made up each vaccine dose, given with topical imiquimod. Clones were sequenced by immunoSEQ multiplex PCR, and TCRdb holds only the in-frame ones, with some missing. Of 20,000 to 25,000 clones in the sample, roughly 78% were seen once. This CDR3 spans 11 amino acids. Germline V gene lookup returns CDR1 DFQATT and CDR2 SNEGSKA (reference sequence). The ends were cut back, 5 bases at V and 11 bases at J, with 14 bases in the middle.

V gene TRBV20-1 combines with J gene TRBJ2-3; D is undetermined. The source was PBMCs, collected from a glioma patient whose treatment included an IDH1 peptide vaccine. The clonotype was recovered from a man aged 35 to 55 with glioma. CDR3 bases: TGCAGTGCTGCGAAGGCTTCCCGGCAGTATTTT. Its protein product is CSAAKASRQYF.